This T cell receptor (beta chain) appears in the sequencing data of a study of beta chain features in type 1 diabetes. Study results and caveats: TCRB CDR3s from Type 1 diabetes patients were moderately but significantly shorter in all four CD4+ subsets. Short templates might get an advantage during PCR, and this would be equal in patients and controls.

Markers CD45RO/CCR7/CD25/CD127/CD95/CD27 served to sort CD4+ naive, central memory, regulatory and stem cell-like memory cells. Sequenced material consisted of expressed TCRB transcripts (all of the isolated RNA was reverse transcribed). The protocol was immunoSEQ multiplex PCR, while the TCRdb copy is restricted to in-frame clones and leaves out a portion. This table has roughly 70,000 clones, just under 50% appearing once. Remarks on this clone: Its antigen is not known.

The ends lost 2 bases at V and 0 bases at J; junction bases unmatched: 0. Germline V gives CDR1 GTSNPN, CDR2 SVGIG (reference sequence). The CDR3 runs 13 residues. Sequenced sample: central memory CD4+ T cells from blood. The TCR was taken from a man aged 25-40 years with type 1 diabetes. The V call is TRBV30, the J call TRBJ2-7; TRBD1 agrees at 8 bases. CDR3 loop: CAWSTGGSYEQYF. CDR3 DNA: TGTGCCTGGAGTACAGGGGGCTCCTACGAGCAGTACTTC. Together with reference TRBV30 and TRBJ2-7, the CDR3 gives the full variable domain: SQTIHQWPATLVQPVGSPLSLECTVEGTSNPNLYWYRQAAGRGLQLLFYSVGIGQISSEVPQNLSASRPQDRQFILSSKKLLLSDSGFYLCAWSTGGSYEQYFGPGTRLTVT.